Listed below are T cell receptor beta chains from one sample, sequenced in a study of CD8+ T cells in alopecia areata. Data came from immunoSEQ multiplex PCR; TCRdb stores just in-frame clones and leaves some out. The profile covers 190,000 or so clones, with roughly 53% appearing a single time and approximately 12% taken by the ten largest. The source material was CD8+ T cells sorted from blood, sampled at week 24, from a patient treated with tofacitinib. Receptors were obtained from a human donor with alopecia areata. Each CDR3 is given with its conserved first and last residue. Fields, in order: J gene, clone size, D gene, V gene, CDR3 DNA, CDR3 protein. The D gene is left open where the match is weak. Only part of the rows carry a size: once, few, many, or a class if the clone is expanded.

J: TRBJ2-3
size: .
D: .
V: TRBV30
DNA: TGTGCCTGGAGTCCTAACGCAGATACGCAGTATTTT
CDR3: CAWSPNADTQYF

J: TRBJ1-4
size: .
D: TRBD1
V: TRBV2
DNA: TGTGCCAGCCAGCCGGGACAGGGGGCGGTGGAACTGTTTTTT
CDR3: CASQPGQGAVELFF

J: TRBJ1-4
size: .
D: .
V: TRBV6-5
DNA: TGTGCCAGCAGCGGACAGAATGAAAAACTGTTTTTT
CDR3: CASSGQNEKLFF

J: TRBJ1-2
size: .
D: TRBD1
V: TRBV4-2
DNA: TGTGCCAGCGAACAGGGGGATGGCTACACCTTC
CDR3: CASEQGDGYTF

J: TRBJ2-1
size: few
D: TRBD2
V: TRBV29-1
DNA: TGCAGCGTTGATGCTAGCGGGGTTTACAATGAGCAGTTCTTC
CDR3: CSVDASGVYNEQFF

J: TRBJ1-2
size: .
D: TRBD1
V: TRBV2
DNA: TGTGCCAGCAGTGAAATTGGCAGGACAGGGGACGATGGCTACACCTTC
CDR3: CASSEIGRTGDDGYTF

J: TRBJ2-7
size: .
D: TRBD1
V: TRBV30
DNA: TGTGCCTGGAGTCCAGGGGGCATGCTGTACTTC
CDR3: CAWSPGGMLYF

J: TRBJ1-2
size: .
D: .
V: TRBV9
DNA: TGTGCCAGCAGCCCCGAGGGCATAGAAGGCTACACCTTC
CDR3: CASSPEGIEGYTF

J: TRBJ2-5
size: .
D: TRBD1
V: TRBV6-5
DNA: TGTGCCAGTACAGGGGTTCAAGAGACCCAGTACTTC
CDR3: CASTGVQETQYF

J: TRBJ2-1
size: .
D: .
V: TRBV4-1
DNA: TGCGCCAGCAGCCAAGTCGTATGGAATGAGCAGTTCTTC
CDR3: CASSQVVWNEQFF

J: TRBJ1-1
size: few
D: .
V: TRBV27
DNA: TGTGCCAGCAGTTTATACTTATCGTGGCAATCTGAAGCTTTCTTT
CDR3: CASSLYLSWQSEAFF

J: TRBJ2-3
size: .
D: .
V: TRBV2
DNA: TGTGCCAGCAGTGGGTTCGGACGCACAGATACGCAGTATTTT
CDR3: CASSGFGRTDTQYF

J: TRBJ1-1
size: .
D: .
V: TRBV7-9
DNA: TGTGCCAGCAGCTTCTCTACCCCTGAAGCTTTCTTT
CDR3: CASSFSTPEAFF

J: TRBJ1-6
size: .
D: TRBD1
V: TRBV13
DNA: TGTGCCAGCAGCTCCGGGACAGGGGCCTCCTATAATTCACCCCTCCACTTT
CDR3: CASSSGTGASYNSPLHF

J: TRBJ1-5
size: .
D: .
V: TRBV30
DNA: TGTGCCTGGAGTGTACGACAGTTCAATCAGCCCCAGCATTTT
CDR3: CAWSVRQFNQPQHF

J: TRBJ1-1
size: .
D: TRBD1
V: TRBV6-5
DNA: TGTGCCAGCAGTCCCAGGGGGAACCACAACACTGAAGCTTTCTTT
CDR3: CASSPRGNHNTEAFF

J: TRBJ2-2
size: few
D: TRBD2
V: TRBV2
DNA: TGTGCCAGCAGGGACCTAGCGGGGGGCAGTTACACCGGGGAGCTGTTTTTT
CDR3: CASRDLAGGSYTGELFF

J: TRBJ2-1
size: .
D: TRBD2
V: TRBV4-1
DNA: TGCGCCAGCAGCCAAGCAGGGACTACCGTGAACAATGAGCAGTTCTTC
CDR3: CASSQAGTTVNNEQFF

J: TRBJ2-5
size: few
D: .
V: TRBV13
DNA: TGTGCCAGCAGCTCTTACAGGGCGGGAGAGACCCAGTACTTC
CDR3: CASSSYRAGETQYF

J: TRBJ2-7
size: .
D: TRBD2
V: TRBV2
DNA: TGTGCCAGCAGTGAAGCGCTAGCGGGGTCCCCCTACGAGCAGTACTTC
CDR3: CASSEALAGSPYEQYF

J: TRBJ2-7
size: .
D: TRBD2
V: TRBV6-5
DNA: TGTGCCAGCAGTTACGATCGGACTAGCGTCTACGAGCAGTACTTC
CDR3: CASSYDRTSVYEQYF

J: TRBJ2-5
size: .
D: TRBD2
V: TRBV11-3
DNA: TGTGCCAGCAGCGACCCTCTAGCGGGGGAAGAGACCCAGTACTTC
CDR3: CASSDPLAGEETQYF

J: TRBJ2-3
size: .
D: .
V: TRBV29-1
DNA: TGCAGCGTTGAGGGTCAGGAGCTCCTCACAGATACGCAGTATTTT
CDR3: CSVEGQELLTDTQYF

J: TRBJ1-1
size: few
D: TRBD1
V: TRBV5-6
DNA: TGTGCCAGCAGCTGGGGTCCCGGGACAGGGACGGGCACTGAAGCTTTCTTT
CDR3: CASSWGPGTGTGTEAFF

J: TRBJ1-2
size: once
D: .
V: TRBV14
DNA: TGTGCCAGCAGCCAAACGGACAAGGCCCATTGGAAGTATGGCTACACCTTC
CDR3: CASSQTDKAHWKYGYTF

J: TRBJ2-2
size: .
D: .
V: TRBV30
DNA: TGTGCCTGGAGTGTACCGGTAGGGTCCGGGGAGCTGTTTTTT
CDR3: CAWSVPVGSGELFF

J: TRBJ2-3
size: .
D: .
V: TRBV5-6
DNA: TGTGCCAGCAGCTCCGGTCTGTCTGACAGCCCTTCCACAGATACGCAGTATTTT
CDR3: CASSSGLSDSPSTDTQYF

J: TRBJ1-5
size: once
D: TRBD1
V: TRBV29-1
DNA: TGCAGCGTCCGGGACAGGGTAAATCAGCCCCAGCATTTT
CDR3: CSVRDRVNQPQHF

J: TRBJ1-1
size: .
D: .
V: TRBV7-8
DNA: TGTGCCAGCAGCCACCAGGGTGACACTGAAGCTTTCTTT
CDR3: CASSHQGDTEAFF

J: TRBJ2-5
size: few
D: .
V: TRBV4-2
DNA: TGTGCCAGCAGCGCACGGGACATACAAGAGACCCAGTACTTC
CDR3: CASSARDIQETQYF

J: TRBJ1-2
size: .
D: .
V: TRBV5-6
DNA: TGTGCCAGCAGGCCTGACACGAACTATGGCTACACCTTC
CDR3: CASRPDTNYGYTF

J: TRBJ2-2
size: many
D: .
V: TRBV25-1
DNA: TGTGCCAGCAGCGGTTGGCTAGGTCCCACCGGGGAGCTGTTTTTT
CDR3: CASSGWLGPTGELFF

J: TRBJ2-7
size: .
D: TRBD2
V: TRBV5-1
DNA: TGCGCCAGCAGCGACCGCGGGGGTCTCTACGAGCAGTACTTC
CDR3: CASSDRGGLYEQYF

J: TRBJ1-4
size: .
D: .
V: TRBV29-1
DNA: TGCAGCGGCCAGGGCTCGGAAGCAACTAATGAAAAACTGTTTTTT
CDR3: CSGQGSEATNEKLFF

J: TRBJ1-6
size: .
D: TRBD1
V: TRBV28
DNA: TGTGCCAGCAGTCCCTTCTACAGGGGACCCTATAATTCACCCCTCCACTTT
CDR3: CASSPFYRGPYNSPLHF

J: TRBJ2-4
size: .
D: .
V: TRBV7-6
DNA: TGTGCCAGCAGCGCCCAGGATACCCTAAACATTCAGTACTTC
CDR3: CASSAQDTLNIQYF

J: TRBJ2-5
size: .
D: .
V: TRBV7-9
DNA: TGTGCCAGCAGCCTAAACAGGAGACAAGAGACCCAGTACTTC
CDR3: CASSLNRRQETQYF

J: TRBJ2-7
size: .
D: .
V: TRBV21-1
DNA: TGTGCCAGCAGCATCCGACGGCACGAACAGTACTTC
CDR3: CASSIRRHEQYF

J: TRBJ2-2
size: .
D: .
V: TRBV5-1
DNA: TGCGCCAGCAGCTTCGGCGGGGAGCTGTTTTTT
CDR3: CASSFGGELFF

J: TRBJ2-3
size: few
D: .
V: TRBV7-9
DNA: TGTGCCAGCAGCTACTATACAGATACGCAGTATTTT
CDR3: CASSYYTDTQYF

J: TRBJ2-1
size: .
D: .
V: TRBV6-5
DNA: TGTGCCACCAGTTATACAGGGAATGAGCAGTTCTTC
CDR3: CATSYTGNEQFF

J: TRBJ1-5
size: .
D: .
V: TRBV6-1
DNA: TGTGCCAGCAGTGAACAGGACGGGGGCGGGCAGCCCCAGCATTTT
CDR3: CASSEQDGGGQPQHF

J: TRBJ1-4
size: few
D: .
V: TRBV14
DNA: TGTGCCAGCAGCCAAGGTTGGGCAACTAATGAAAAACTGTTTTTT
CDR3: CASSQGWATNEKLFF

J: TRBJ2-7
size: .
D: .
V: TRBV29-1
DNA: TGCAGCGTTGAACTAATTGAGGAATCGAGCTCCTACGAGCAGTACTTC
CDR3: CSVELIEESSSYEQYF

J: TRBJ1-1
size: few
D: .
V: TRBV9
DNA: TGTGCCAGCAGCCCCTTTGGGTGGGCTGAAGCTTTCTTT
CDR3: CASSPFGWAEAFF

J: TRBJ2-7
size: few
D: TRBD1
V: TRBV13
DNA: TGTGCCAGCTCCCAGGGGGTCCCCTACGAGCAGTACTTC
CDR3: CASSQGVPYEQYF

J: TRBJ2-2
size: once
D: .
V: TRBV7-2
DNA: TGTGCCAGCAGCTTCCCGGGAACGGCCGGGGAGCTGTTTTTT
CDR3: CASSFPGTAGELFF

J: TRBJ2-1
size: .
D: .
V: TRBV5-1
DNA: TGCGCCAGCAGCGGGGGACTGTACAATGAGCAGTTCTTC
CDR3: CASSGGLYNEQFF

J: TRBJ2-2
size: .
D: TRBD1
V: TRBV13
DNA: TGTGCCAGCAGCCCGGGGACAGACGCCACCGGGGAGCTGTTTTTT
CDR3: CASSPGTDATGELFF

J: TRBJ2-1
size: .
D: .
V: TRBV5-1
DNA: TGCGCCAGCAGCTTGGCGGCGGCTAGATACAATGAGCAGTTCTTC
CDR3: CASSLAAARYNEQFF